Shown below are 31 T cell receptor beta chains from a single sample sequenced in a study of blood T cells in healthy people across ages. With a J-beta primer mix and a sample-barcoded 5' primer, a second PCR ran about 6 to 11 cycles. MiXCR, applied by TCRdb to the 5' RACE reads, yields one record per CDR3 protein. Of around 1,100,000 distinct CDR3 sequences listed, roughly two fifths are singletons. The specimen sequenced was blood. The receptors shown here come from a man aged 18 to 30 in good health.

This clonotype came up a few times. The V gene is TRBV7-2, the J gene TRBJ2-4; 11 positions agree with TRBD1. Trimming took 1 base from V and 7 from J; bases not matched to a gene: 3. CDR3 size: 15 residues. The germline V gene has CDR1 SGHTA and CDR2 FQGNSA. In DNA form, the CDR3 reads TGTGCCAGCAGCTTAGGAGGACAGGGGGCTAACATTCAGTACTTC. Its protein product is CASSLGGQGANIQYF.

V gene TRBV10-3 combines with J gene TRBJ2-5, with D perhaps matching TRBD1 (5 bases). This CDR3 spans 14 amino acids. Trimming took off 10 bases at V and 0 bases at J, with 15 bases between the two ends. The germline V gene has CDR1 ENHRY and CDR2 SYGVKD. This CDR3 reads CATAPQGNQETQYF. The CDR3 DNA follows: TGTGCCACCGCCCCTCAGGGTAACCAAGAGACCCAGTACTTC.

The chain recombines TRBV6-5 with TRBJ1-1; D gene unclear. CDR3 size: 16 residues. V was shortened by 7 bases and J by 11 bases, with 29 bases between the two germline ends. CDR1 and CDR2 (germline): MNHEY, SVGAGI. The CDR3 DNA reads TGTGCCAGCACCTCACCATTAAAGAACGGCGGAGGATGGGCTTTCTTT. Amino acids: CASTSPLKNGGGWAFF.

The chain employs TRBV12-3 or TRBV12-4 and TRBJ1-4; unclear D gene. The CDR3 sequence is 16 residues long. V lost 6 bases and J lost 0, with 14 bases in between. The CDR3: CASSPTRGATNEKLFF. CDR3 nucleotides: TGTGCCAGCAGCCCGACACGCGGGGCAACTAATGAAAAACTGTTTTTT.

This clonotype has a handful of counts. The chain uses TRBV9 and TRBJ2-3; 7 positions match TRBD2. The CDR3 length is 17 residues. V shed 4 bases, J shed 2 bases, and the junction held 13 bases outside the gene matches. Germline CDR1 is SGDLS and CDR2 is YYNGEE. CDR3 sequence reads: CASSSLTRGENTDTQYF. The CDR3 bases are TGTGCCAGCAGCTCTCTTACCCGGGGGGAAAACACAGATACGCAGTATTTT.

CDR3 sequence reads: CASSLQRGTPTYEQYF. The CDR3 region has the DNA TGTGCCAGCAGCCTCCAACGGGGGACCCCTACCTACGAGCAGTACTTC. This chain connects TRBV14 to TRBJ2-7, with D maybe TRBD2 (6 bases). The CDR3 is 16 amino acids. Germline V gene data show CDR1 as SGHDN and CDR2 as FVKESK. The germline V and J ends were trimmed by 4 bases and 2 bases, with 18 bases remaining between them.

The chain recombines TRBV20-1 with TRBJ2-5; 10 positions match TRBD2. CDR1 DFQATT and CDR2 SNEGSKA come from the germline V gene (reference sequence). J was trimmed by 11 bases and V by 4 bases; bases with no gene match: 13. The CDR3 loop spans 14 amino acids. The CDR3, as DNA: TGCAGTGCTAAATTTAGCGGGGGGTTCAATGAGCAGTACTTC. It codes for CSAKFSGGFNEQYF.

This clonotype showed up just a few times. The V call is TRBV19, the J call TRBJ2-5; D possibly uses TRBD1 or TRBD2 (6 bases each). V lost 2 bases to trimming and J lost 11 bases, with 18 bases between them. CDR1 and CDR2 (germline): LNHDA, SQIVND (reference sequence). The CDR3 length is 14 residues. CDR3 loop: CASSINGGSREQYF. The CDR3 region has the DNA TGTGCCAGTAGTATAAACGGGGGCTCGAGGGAGCAGTACTTC.

This clonotype was detected a few times. The rearrangement joins TRBV6-5 to TRBJ1-2; D uncertain. Germline V CDR1 and CDR2: MNHEY, SVGAGI. Trimming stripped 4 bases from V and 6 bases from J, with 12 bases between. The CDR3 is made up of 13 amino acids. As DNA, the CDR3 is TGTGCCAGCAGTTCCATCATTGGGGATGGCTACACCTTC. Translating it yields CASSSIIGDGYTF.

The CDR3 reads CASSQERAYEQFF. In DNA form, the CDR3 reads TGCGCCAGCAGCCAAGAGCGGGCTTATGAGCAGTTCTTC. The chain couples TRBV4-3 to TRBJ2-1, with D possibly TRBD2 on 5 matching bases. V shed 0 bases and J shed 8 bases, with 8 bases lying between them. Looked up from germline, CDR1 is LGHNA and CDR2 is YSLEER. The length of the CDR3 is 13 residues.

The chain uses TRBV29-1 and TRBJ1-2; D gene unclear. CDR1 SQVTM and CDR2 ANQGSEA come from the germline V gene. The CDR3 covers 13 residues. V was trimmed by 0 bases and J by 8 bases, leaving 13 bases between them. The CDR3 DNA sequence: TGCAGCGTTGAAGACAGGCTCGACCGGGGCTACACCTTC. It codes for CSVEDRLDRGYTF.

The V and J genes are TRBV5-1 and TRBJ1-1; 9 positions agree with TRBD1. This CDR3 region has 14 residues. Germline assignment: CDR1 SGHRS and CDR2 YFSETQ. J was trimmed by 11 bases and V by 3 bases; bases with no gene match: 11. CDR3 nucleotides: TGCGCCAGCAGCTGGACAGGGGAAAACTTCGAGGCTTTCTTT. Translation gives CASSWTGENFEAFF.

This clonotype turned up a few times. The rearrangement joins TRBV14 to TRBJ2-6, with D hard to call. The V and J ends lost 4 bases and 2 bases respectively, with 12 bases between them. This CDR3 has 16 residues. Germline assignment: CDR1 SGHDN and CDR2 FVKESK. The DNA of the CDR3 is TGTGCCAGCAGCCCTAAAGGGTACCCTGGGGCCAACGTCCTGACTTTC. Translation: CASSPKGYPGANVLTF.

This clonotype was detected many times. The chain couples TRBV12-3 or TRBV12-4 to TRBJ2-3; D is unclear. The CDR3 length is 13 residues. Between the trimmed V and J ends, which lost 1 base and 6 bases, there was a span of 8 bases. The CDR3 nucleotides are TGTGCCAGCAGTTTAGGGGAATCTGATACGCAGTATTTT. Translated, it gives CASSLGESDTQYF.

The chain has TRBV6-1 and TRBJ2-3; weak D call: TRBD2 (7 bases). From germline, CDR1 is MNHNS and CDR2 SASEGT. CDR3 length equals 18 residues. The V end lost 7 bases, the J end lost 2 bases, and 25 bases lay between the germline ends. CDR3 DNA: TGTGCCAGCACCCACCTAGTAGGCGGGGGCCACGACACAGATACGCAGTATTTT. This gives the protein CASTHLVGGGHDTDTQYF.

The rearrangement links TRBV4-2 to TRBJ2-3; 14 positions match TRBD2. The length of the CDR3 is 17 residues. The germline CDR1 and CDR2 sequences are LGHNA and YNFKEQ. Unmatched junction bases numbered 8, after V lost 7 bases and J lost 2 bases. The CDR3 nucleotides read TGTGCCAGCAACCATGGACTAGCGGGAGGACTCACAGATACGCAGTATTTT. This gives the protein CASNHGLAGGLTDTQYF.

The table lists this clonotype with a few counts. The chain is built from TRBV12-3 or TRBV12-4 and TRBJ1-4; 11 bases map to TRBD1. V lost 5 bases to trimming and J lost 7 bases; unmatched junction nucleotides: 0. CDR3 size: 13 residues. In nucleotides, the CDR3 is TGTGCCAGCAGTGGACAGGGGGCTGAAAAACTGTTTTTT. This translates into CASSGQGAEKLFF.

The V call is TRBV27, the J call TRBJ2-1; 8 bases fit TRBD1. CDR3 size: 17 residues. From germline, CDR1 is MNHEY and CDR2 SMNVEV (reference sequence). V trimming: 0 bases; J trimming: 5 bases; junction bases outside the gene matches: 9. The CDR3 DNA reads TGTGCCAGCAGTTTATCTTCCCACATGGACAGGGACAATGAGCAGTTCTTC. Translation: CASSLSSHMDRDNEQFF.

Note on this clonotype: A junction end diverges from the germline sequence, so it may reflect a read error. The J gene is TRBJ2-3, the V gene TRBV4-3, with TRBD2 matching 7 bases. Germline loops: CDR1 LGHNA, CDR2 YSLEER. The CDR3 totals 17 residues. This CDR3 reads CASSQGSAGEPTDTQYF. The CDR3 DNA is TGCGCCAGCAGCCAAGGGTCGGCGGGGGAACCCACAGATACACAGTATTTT.

The sample holds a few counts of this clonotype. The genes are TRBV27 and TRBJ1-1, with D unresolved. The CDR3 covers 16 residues. V gave up 0 bases and J gave up 6 bases, with 17 bases separating them. The germline V gene encodes CDR1 MNHEY and CDR2 SMNVEV (reference sequence). The CDR3 loop is CASSLSNRPGSPEAFF. In nucleotides, the CDR3 is TGTGCCAGCAGTTTATCGAATAGGCCGGGGTCCCCTGAAGCTTTCTTT.

Details on this clonotype: The junction shows a germline mismatch at one end, possibly a read error. The chain carries TRBV7-6 and TRBJ2-2; the D gene is possibly TRBD1 (6 bases). The CDR3 spans 16 residues. Germline CDR1 SGHVS, CDR2 FNYEAQ. CDR3 residues: CASSLVGQGNSGELFF. CDR3 DNA: TGTGCCAGCAGCTTAGTGGGGCAGGGGAACTCCGGGGAGCTGTTTTTT.

The rearrangement joins TRBV2 to TRBJ1-6, with TRBD1 as a possible D gene (5 bases). The CDR3 consists of 14 residues. Germline CDR1 and CDR2: SNHLY and FYNNEI. Trimming cost V 7 bases and J 6 bases, with 13 bases left between them. The CDR3 reads CASKGQGVNSPLHF. The CDR3, as DNA: TGTGCCAGCAAGGGGCAGGGTGTTAATTCACCCCTCCACTTT.

The chain combines TRBV6-2 or TRBV6-3 with TRBJ2-1; 7 nucleotides align to TRBD2. CDR1 MNHEY and CDR2 SVGEGT come from the germline V gene. The CDR3 runs 15 residues. The trim removed 6 bases at V and 4 bases at J, leaving 9 bases unmatched. Here the CDR3 reads CASRAEAGRYNEQFF. The CDR3 coding sequence is TGTGCCAGCAGAGCTGAAGCGGGGAGGTACAATGAGCAGTTCTTC.

This clonotype was counted a few times. The chain links TRBV20-1 to TRBJ2-3; the D call may be TRBD1 or TRBD2 (6 bases each). CDR3 length equals 13 residues. V gave up 8 bases and J gave up 1 base, with 13 bases separating them. CDR1 and CDR2 from the germline V gene are DFQATT and SNEGSKA (reference sequence). CDR3 coding DNA: TGCAGTATAGAGGGGGGTGGCACAGATACGCAGTATTTT. Its translation is CSIEGGGTDTQYF.

The V gene is TRBV6-6, the J gene TRBJ2-7; no reliable D call. The CDR3 spans 15 residues. CDR1 and CDR2 (germline): MNHNY, SVGAGI (reference sequence). V gave up 0 bases and J gave up 5 bases, with 14 bases separating them. CDR3 nucleotide sequence: TGTGCCAGCAGTTACTCAGCTAGTAGGTCCCACGAGCAGTACTTC. Its translation is CASSYSASRSHEQYF.

The V and J genes are TRBV7-3 and TRBJ1-1, with D tentatively TRBD1 (6 bases). The CDR3 runs 14 residues. V shed 1 base and J shed 5 bases, with 11 bases lying between them. Germline CDR1 is SGHTA and CDR2 is FQGTGA. CDR3 DNA: TGTGCCAGCAGCTTAATTGGCAGGGGTACTGAAGCTTTCTTT. Translated: CASSLIGRGTEAFF.

The chain carries TRBV4-2 and TRBJ2-2, with D hard to call. Trimming took off 4 bases at V and 0 bases at J, with 12 bases between the two ends. This CDR3 comprises 16 residues. The germline V gene encodes CDR1 LGHNA and CDR2 YNFKEQ. CDR3: CASSPGGGANTGELFF. The CDR3 nucleotides read TGTGCCAGCAGCCCGGGCGGCGGAGCGAACACCGGGGAGCTGTTTTTT.

This chain uses TRBV20-1 with TRBJ1-2; D is undetermined. Per germline, CDR1 DFQATT and CDR2 SNEGSKA (reference sequence). Trimming removed 6 bases at V and 0 bases at J, with 11 bases between. This CDR3 spans 13 amino acids. The CDR3 DNA reads TGCAGTGCAACGGACGGTCCTAACTATGGCTACACCTTC. This gives the protein CSATDGPNYGYTF.

This clonotype was observed a few times. The J gene is TRBJ2-1, the V gene TRBV6-5; D perhaps matches TRBD2 (6 bases). V was cut by 0 bases and J by 7 bases, with 13 bases left in between. Germline CDR1 and CDR2: MNHEY and SVGAGI. CDR3 length equals 15 residues. In DNA form, the CDR3 reads TGTGCCAGCAGTTACTCGTTCGGGGGTGGGAATGAGCAGTTCTTC. Translation gives CASSYSFGGGNEQFF.

There are a few counts of this clonotype. V gene TRBV4-3 combines with J gene TRBJ2-2, with D perhaps assigned TRBD1 or TRBD2 (5 bases each). V shed 2 bases and J shed 6 bases, with 22 bases lying between them. CDR1 and CDR2 from the germline V gene are LGHNA and YSLEER. The CDR3 length is 18 residues. The CDR3 nucleotides read TGCGCCAGCAGCCAACAAACCCAACTACAGGTCGGGGCCGGGGAGCTGTTTTTT. Its protein is CASSQQTQLQVGAGELFF.

The chain employs TRBV28 and TRBJ2-1, with D perhaps TRBD1 (5 bases). The CDR3 is 16 residues long. Per germline, CDR1 MDHEN and CDR2 SYDVKM. Trimming pared 2 bases from V and 4 bases from J, leaving 15 bases between. The CDR3 loop is CASSLTRRALYNEQFF. In DNA, the CDR3 is TGTGCCAGCAGTTTAACGCGCAGGGCTCTTTACAATGAGCAGTTCTTC. The full variable domain, completed using reference TRBV28 and TRBJ2-1, is DVKVTQSSRYLVKRTGEKVFLECVQDMDHENMFWYRQDPGLGLRLIYFSYDVKMKEKGDIPEGYSVSREKKERFSLILESASTNQTSMYLCASSLTRRALYNEQFFGPGTRLTVL.